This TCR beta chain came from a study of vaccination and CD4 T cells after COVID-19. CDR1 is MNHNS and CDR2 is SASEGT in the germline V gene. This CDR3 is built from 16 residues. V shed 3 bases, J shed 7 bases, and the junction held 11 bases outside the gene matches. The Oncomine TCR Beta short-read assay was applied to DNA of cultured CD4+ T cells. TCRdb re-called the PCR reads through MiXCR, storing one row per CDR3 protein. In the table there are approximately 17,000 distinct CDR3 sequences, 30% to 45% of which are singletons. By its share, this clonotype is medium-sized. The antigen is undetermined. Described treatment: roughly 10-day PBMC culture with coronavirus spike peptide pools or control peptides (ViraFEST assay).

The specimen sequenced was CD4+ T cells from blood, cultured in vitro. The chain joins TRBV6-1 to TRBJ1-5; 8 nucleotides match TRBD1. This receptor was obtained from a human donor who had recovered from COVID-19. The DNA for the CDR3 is TGTGCCAGCAGTGACCATGTCGGACAGGGTGTCCAGCCCCAGCATTTT. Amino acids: CASSDHVGQGVQPQHF.